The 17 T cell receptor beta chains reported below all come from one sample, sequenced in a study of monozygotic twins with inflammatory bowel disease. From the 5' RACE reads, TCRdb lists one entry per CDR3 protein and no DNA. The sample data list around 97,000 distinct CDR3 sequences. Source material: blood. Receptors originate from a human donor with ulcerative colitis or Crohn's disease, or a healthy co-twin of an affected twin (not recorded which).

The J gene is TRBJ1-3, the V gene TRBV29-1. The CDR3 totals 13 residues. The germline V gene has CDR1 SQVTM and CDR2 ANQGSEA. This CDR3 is CSVEGVGGNTIYF.

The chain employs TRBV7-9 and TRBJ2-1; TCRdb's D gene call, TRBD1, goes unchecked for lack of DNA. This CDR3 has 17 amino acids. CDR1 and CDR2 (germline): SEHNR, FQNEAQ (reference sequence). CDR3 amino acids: CASSWPGQGISYNEQFF.

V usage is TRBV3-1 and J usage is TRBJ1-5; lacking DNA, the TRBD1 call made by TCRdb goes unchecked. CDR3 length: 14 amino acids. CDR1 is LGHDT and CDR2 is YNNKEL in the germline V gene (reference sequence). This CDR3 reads CASSQVDSSQPQHF.

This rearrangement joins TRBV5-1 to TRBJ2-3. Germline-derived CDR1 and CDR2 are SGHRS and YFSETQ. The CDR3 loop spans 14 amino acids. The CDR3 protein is CASSLAGSRDTQYF.

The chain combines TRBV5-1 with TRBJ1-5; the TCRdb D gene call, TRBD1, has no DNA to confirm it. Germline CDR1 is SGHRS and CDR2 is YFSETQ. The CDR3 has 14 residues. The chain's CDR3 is CASSLGQDNQPQHF.

The CDR3: CASSLDWDSRSYGYTF. The rearrangement joins TRBV5-1 to TRBJ1-2; TCRdb's D call, TRBD1, is unchecked because there is no DNA. The germline V gene has CDR1 SGHRS and CDR2 YFSETQ. The CDR3 contains 16 residues.

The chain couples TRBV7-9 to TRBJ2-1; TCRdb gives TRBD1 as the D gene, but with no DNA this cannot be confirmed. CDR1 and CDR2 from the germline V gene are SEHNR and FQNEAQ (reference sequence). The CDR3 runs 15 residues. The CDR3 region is CASSHRDRDYNEQFF.

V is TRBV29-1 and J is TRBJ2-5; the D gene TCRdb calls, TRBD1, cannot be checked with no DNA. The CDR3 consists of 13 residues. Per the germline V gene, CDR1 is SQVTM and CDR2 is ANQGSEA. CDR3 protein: CSVERDGKETQYF.

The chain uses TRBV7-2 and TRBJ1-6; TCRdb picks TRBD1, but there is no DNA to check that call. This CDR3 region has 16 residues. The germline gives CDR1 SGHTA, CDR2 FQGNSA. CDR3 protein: CASSPKGTGQNSPLHF.

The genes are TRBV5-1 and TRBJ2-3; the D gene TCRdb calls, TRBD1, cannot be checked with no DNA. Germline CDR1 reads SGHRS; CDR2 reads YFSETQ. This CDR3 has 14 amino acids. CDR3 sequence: CASRPGQSTDTQYF.

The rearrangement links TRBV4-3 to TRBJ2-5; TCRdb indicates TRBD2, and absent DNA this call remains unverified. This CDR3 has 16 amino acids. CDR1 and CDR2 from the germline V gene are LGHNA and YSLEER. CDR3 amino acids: CASSQEVSGRWQTQYF.

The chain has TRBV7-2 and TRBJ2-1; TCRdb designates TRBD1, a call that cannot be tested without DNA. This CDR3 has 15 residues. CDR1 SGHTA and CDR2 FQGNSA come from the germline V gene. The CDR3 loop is CASTAGTGDFNEQFF. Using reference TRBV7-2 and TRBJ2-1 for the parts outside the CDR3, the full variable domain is GAGVSQSPSNKVTEKGKDVELRCDPISGHTALYWYRQSLGQGLEFLIYFQGNSAPDKSGLPSDRFSAERTGGSVSTLTIQRTQQEDSAVYLCASTAGTGDFNEQFFGPGTRLTVL.

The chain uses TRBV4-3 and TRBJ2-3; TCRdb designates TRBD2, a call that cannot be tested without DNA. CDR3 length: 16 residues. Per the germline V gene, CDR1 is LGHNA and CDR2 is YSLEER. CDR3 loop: CASSQDIAGGADTQYF.

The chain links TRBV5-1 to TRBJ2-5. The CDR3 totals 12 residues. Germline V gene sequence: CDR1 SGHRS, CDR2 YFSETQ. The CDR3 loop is CASSQTQETQYF.

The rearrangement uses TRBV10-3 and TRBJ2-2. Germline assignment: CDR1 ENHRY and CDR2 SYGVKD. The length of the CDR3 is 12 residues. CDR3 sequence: CAITEATGELFF.

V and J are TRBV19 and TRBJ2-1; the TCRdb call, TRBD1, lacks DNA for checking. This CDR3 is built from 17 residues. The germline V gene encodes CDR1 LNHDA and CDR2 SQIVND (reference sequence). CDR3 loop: CASTPDRISGLVNEQFF.

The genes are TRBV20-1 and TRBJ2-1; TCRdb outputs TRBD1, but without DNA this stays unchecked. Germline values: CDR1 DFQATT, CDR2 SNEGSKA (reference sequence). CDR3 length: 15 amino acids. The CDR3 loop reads CSAIRPGAVNNEQFF.